These 4 T cell receptor beta chains were all obtained from the same sample, sequenced in a study of blood T cell repertoires in COVID-19 (TCRdb year 2020). The library was made by the immunoSEQ multiplex PCR assay. Entries here come from immuneACCESS through TCRdb and include only in-frame sequences with V and J called. Some clones fail to appear in such tables; in the studies checked, an unresolved V gene covers under half of the shortfall, and the cause of the remainder is unknown. In all, the sample holds roughly 130,000 clones, and around 80% of those were seen once. The top ten constitute more than 1.5% of the sample. The sample taken for sequencing was peripheral blood. The receptors shown here come from a man aged 65 to 79 with acute or convalescent COVID-19.

Notes on this clone: The same CDR3 can be traced to other DNA sequences in this sample. The CDR3 nucleotides read TGCGCCAGCAGCTTGGCAGGGGGGAGAGAGACCCAGTACTTC. Translated, it gives CASSLAGGRETQYF. J is TRBJ2-5 and V is TRBV5-1; D may be TRBD1 (7 bases). Germline loops: CDR1 SGHRS, CDR2 YFSETQ. The V end was cut by 0 bases, the J end by 4 bases, with 10 bases between. The CDR3 extends over 14 amino acids.

The chain uses TRBV6-5 and TRBJ2-1, with 8 positions matching TRBD1. From germline, CDR1 is MNHEY and CDR2 SVGAGI. This CDR3 has 14 residues. J lost 8 bases, V lost 8 bases, and 11 bases had no gene match. The CDR3 nucleotides are TGTGCCAGCCGGCGAGGGACAGGTGTTGATGAGCAGTTCTTC. Translating gives CASRRGTGVDEQFF.

This clone was picked up a small number of times. The genes are TRBV28 and TRBJ1-4; D is perhaps TRBD1 (6 bases). This CDR3 has 14 residues. V was trimmed by 3 bases and J by 5 bases, leaving 10 bases between them. Germline values: CDR1 MDHEN, CDR2 SYDVKM. CDR3 loop: CASSLVGANEKLFF. The CDR3 DNA is TGTGCCAGCAGTTTGGTGGGGGCGAATGAAAAACTGTTTTTT.

V gene TRBV6-5 combines with J gene TRBJ1-5; D is undetermined. Germline CDR1 is MNHEY and CDR2 is SVGAGI. The V gene lost 2 bases and the J gene lost 5 bases, with 7 bases spanning the gap. This CDR3 contains 13 residues. CDR3 protein: CASSYQQDQPQHF. The CDR3 nucleotides are TGTGCCAGCAGTTACCAGCAGGATCAGCCCCAGCATTTT.